This T cell receptor beta chain appears in the sequencing data of a study of identical twins (dated by TCRdb to about 2016). Notes on the research overall: TCR alpha and beta repertoires from monozygotic twins, unrelated adults of various ages and cord blood were deep-sequenced to test whether fetal clonotypes persist. To rule out contamination, the twin experiments were replicated at different times with different library preparation protocols. Study-wide conclusions, independent of this receptor: The excess sharing between twins in beta out-of-frame sequences was weaker because fewer shared sequences reduced the signal-to-noise ratio. In monozygotic twins, recombination models systematically underestimated out-of-frame TCR alpha sharing, but the models matched the sharing seen between unrelated individuals. Because the same donors could not be followed over many years, conclusions were based on cross-sectional statistical analysis. Zero-insertion analyses could be partly confounded by invariant T cells such as MAIT and iNKT, though diverse VJ usage argued against such confounding for most clonotypes. Out-of-frame TCR alpha sequences shared between twins showed an excess of low generation-probability sequences compared with coincidental sharing between unrelated individuals. Fewer insertions were carried by abundant cord blood beta clonotypes; a weaker similar trend was observed in young adult naive repertoires, while no such trend was observed in memory repertoires.

Receptor amplification or capture employed 5' RACE. The data were produced on an Illumina HiSeq 2000. Template switching introduced a universal primer binding site; the final cDNA contained a unique molecular identifier, enabling accurate counting of TCR cDNA molecules. Specific primers in the conserved constant-segment region were used to synthesize first-strand cDNA for the TCR alpha and beta chains. To control for contamination, every cDNA library was double barcoded, receiving both a SMART-Mk sample barcode and Illumina barcodes. Two successive PCR steps introduced TruSeq adapter sequences along with Illumina sample barcodes. Sequencing of the TCR alpha and beta cDNA libraries was done on the Illumina HiSeq platform using custom primers. The authors processed their data as follows. Unique molecular identifiers were extracted from raw reads with MiGEC, and CDR3 positions were determined with MiXCR. For each individual, recombination models were inferred using an EM algorithm with the repgenHMM and IGoR tools. The tcR package in R was used for shared clonotype analysis, with sharing normalized by the product of cloneset sizes. Out-of-frame nonproductive sequences were analyzed to study raw recombination free of thymic and clonal selection effects. TCRdb ran its own pipeline on the public reads, namely fastp trimming at Q25 and MiXCR clone calling, and kept in-frame beta chains. Rows with one shared CDR3 protein collapse into an entry with the most common genes and DNA. TCRdb, rather than the study authors, made the V and J calls. The sample records a few hundred thousand distinct CDR3 sequences, around 9% of which are singletons. The ten largest clonotypes hold about 8.1% of the sample.

Every donor in the study was a healthy Caucasian. The researchers also sequenced three unrelated adults who were not twins: a male aged 18 to 29, a male aged 50 to 60, and a female aged 50 to 60. Miltenyi CD45RO+ enrichment and human naive T-cell isolation kits were used to isolate memory (CD45RO+) and naive T cells from PBMC. There are many counts of this clonotype. This receptor's antigen is unknown. Base qualities are missing; no much larger clone stands one base away. The CDR3 has 14 amino acids, counting the end cysteine and phenylalanine. Just CDR3 DNA is preserved here, 42 bases in frame from base 1. Via the germline V gene (reference sequence), CDR1 is LGHDT and CDR2 YNNKEL. V and J lose 1 base and 4 bases, and a span of 11 bases separates them.

Sequenced material: naive T cells sorted from blood. In the paper's terms, the cell subset or site label means: cells isolated with a human naive T-cell isolation kit. This clonotype originated in a woman aged 45-59 years in good health. The V gene is TRBV3-1 and the J gene is TRBJ2-7, with a tentative D gene TRBD1 over 6 matching bases. CDR3 sequence: CASSQGFRGYEQYF. The base sequence is TGTGCCAGCAGCCAAGGATTCAGGGGATACGAGCAGTACTTC.